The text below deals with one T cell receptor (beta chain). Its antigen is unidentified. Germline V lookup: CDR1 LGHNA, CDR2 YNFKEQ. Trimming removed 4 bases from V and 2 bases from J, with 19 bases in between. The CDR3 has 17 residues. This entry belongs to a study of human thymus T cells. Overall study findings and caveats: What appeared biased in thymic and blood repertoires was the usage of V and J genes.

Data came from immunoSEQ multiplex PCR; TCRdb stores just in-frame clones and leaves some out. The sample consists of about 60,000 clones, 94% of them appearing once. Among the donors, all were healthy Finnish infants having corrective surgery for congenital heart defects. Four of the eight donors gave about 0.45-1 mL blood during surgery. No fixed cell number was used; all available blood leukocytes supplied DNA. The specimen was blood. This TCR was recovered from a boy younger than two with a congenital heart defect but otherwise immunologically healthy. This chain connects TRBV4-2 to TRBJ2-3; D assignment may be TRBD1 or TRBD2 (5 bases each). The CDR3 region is CASSPGGAGLLTDTQYF. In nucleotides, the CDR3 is TGTGCCAGCAGCCCTGGGGGTGCGGGCCTGCTCACAGATACGCAGTATTTT.